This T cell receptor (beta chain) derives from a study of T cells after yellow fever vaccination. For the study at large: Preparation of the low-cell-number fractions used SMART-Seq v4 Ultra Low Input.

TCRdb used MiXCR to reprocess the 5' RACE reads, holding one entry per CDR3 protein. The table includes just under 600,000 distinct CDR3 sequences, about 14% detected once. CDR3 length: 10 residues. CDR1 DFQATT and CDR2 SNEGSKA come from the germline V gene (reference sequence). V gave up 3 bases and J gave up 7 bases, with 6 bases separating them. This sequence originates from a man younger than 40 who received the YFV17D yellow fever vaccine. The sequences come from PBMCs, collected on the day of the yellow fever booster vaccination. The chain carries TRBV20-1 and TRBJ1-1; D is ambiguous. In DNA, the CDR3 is TGCAGTGCTAGCCGGGTTGAAGCTTTCTTT. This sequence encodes CSASRVEAFF.